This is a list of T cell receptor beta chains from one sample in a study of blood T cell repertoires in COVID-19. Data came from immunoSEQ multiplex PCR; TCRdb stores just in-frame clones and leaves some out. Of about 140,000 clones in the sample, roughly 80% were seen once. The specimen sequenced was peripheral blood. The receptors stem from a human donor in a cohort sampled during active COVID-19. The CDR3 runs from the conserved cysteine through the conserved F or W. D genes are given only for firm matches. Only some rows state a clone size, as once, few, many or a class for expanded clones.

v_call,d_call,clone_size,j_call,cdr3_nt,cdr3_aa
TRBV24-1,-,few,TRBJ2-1,TGTGCCACTCAACAGGGAGTGGGTGAGCAGTTCTTC,CATQQGVGEQFF
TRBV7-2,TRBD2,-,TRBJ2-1,TGTGCCAGCAGCTTAGCGGGGGGGACCTACAATGAGCAGTTCTTC,CASSLAGGTYNEQFF
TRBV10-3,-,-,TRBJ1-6,TGTGCCATCAGTTTGGAGGGTTCACCCCTCCACTTT,CAISLEGSPLHF
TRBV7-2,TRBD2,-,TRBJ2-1,TGTGCCAGCAGCTTACGGGCTAGCGGGAGGGCCGAATCGGATTTTGAGCAGTTCTTC,CASSLRASGRAESDFEQFF
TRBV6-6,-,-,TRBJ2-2,TGTGCCAGCAGATCCAGGGAGGAGACCGGGGAGCTGTTTTTT,CASRSREETGELFF
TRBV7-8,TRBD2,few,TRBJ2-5,TGTGCCAGCAGCTTATCTCGGACTAGCGGGGGCCAAGAGACCCAGTACTTC,CASSLSRTSGGQETQYF
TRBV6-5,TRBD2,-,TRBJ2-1,TGTGCCAGCAGGCCTAGCGGGATGTACAATGAGCAGTTCTTC,CASRPSGMYNEQFF
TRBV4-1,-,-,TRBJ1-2,TGCGCCAGCAGCCAGAGGGAGGAGCCTAGCTATGGCTACACCTTC,CASSQREEPSYGYTF
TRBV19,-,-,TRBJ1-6,TGTGCCAGTAGTATGACTACGGAGGCCCTCTATAATTCACCCCTCCACTTT,CASSMTTEALYNSPLHF
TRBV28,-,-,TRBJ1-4,TGTGCCAGCAGTTTGGTGACAGGATCCCCCATTTTT,CASSLVTGSPIF
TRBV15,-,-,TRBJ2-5,TGTGCCACCAGCAGAGATAGGGGTCGGCAAGAGACCCAGTACTTC,CATSRDRGRQETQYF
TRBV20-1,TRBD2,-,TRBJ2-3,TGCAGTGCTAGAGGGCGGGAGGGCAAGTATTTT,CSARGREGKYF
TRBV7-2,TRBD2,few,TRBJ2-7,TGTGCCAGCAGCCCCGGGGGGGCACACTACGAGCAGTACTTC,CASSPGGAHYEQYF
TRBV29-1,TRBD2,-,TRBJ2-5,TGCAGCGTTGACACGGGGGGGCAGGAGACCCAGTACTTC,CSVDTGGQETQYF
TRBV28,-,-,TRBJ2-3,TGTGCCAGCAGTTCCCTGGGGGCTGGGGTCACAGATACGCAGTATTTT,CASSSLGAGVTDTQYF
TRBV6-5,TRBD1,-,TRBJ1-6,TGTGCCAGCAGGGGTGGACAGGGCCGATCACCCCTCCACTTT,CASRGGQGRSPLHF
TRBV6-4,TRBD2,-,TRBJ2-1,TGTGCCAGCAGTGCGGCTAGCGGCTACAATGAGCAGTTCTTC,CASSAASGYNEQFF
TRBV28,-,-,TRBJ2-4,TGTGCCAGCAGTTTAATCGGGTCCGCCCTAGCCAAAAACATTCAGTACTTC,CASSLIGSALAKNIQYF
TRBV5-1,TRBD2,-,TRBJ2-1,TGCGCCAGCAGCACCGGGACTAGCGGGGTAATGGATGAGCAGTTCTTC,CASSTGTSGVMDEQFF
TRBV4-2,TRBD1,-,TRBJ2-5,TGTGCCAGCAGCCAAGGGACAGGGGAAGCACAAGAGACCCAGTACTTC,CASSQGTGEAQETQYF